This T cell receptor beta chain was found in a study of graft-versus-host responses after intestinal transplantation. Turning to the study itself: Each recipient received anti-thymocyte globulin induction, then tacrolimus and steroids for about 3 years.

Overall study results and limits: Investigators detected GvH clones in recipient marrow, with some emerging earlier in ileum or blood. Peak circulating GvH clone levels tracked with early post-transplant HvG declines.

Sequencing was performed with immunoSEQ multiplex PCR; in TCRdb, only in-frame clones are kept and a portion is missing. The data contain 85,000 to 90,000 clones, 85% to 95% of them singletons. CDR1 and CDR2 (germline): SEHNR, FQNEAQ (reference sequence). The CDR3 totals 13 residues. The ends were cut back, 1 base at V and 5 bases at J, with 8 bases in the middle. Note on this clone: Its cognate antigen is unknown.

This receptor was taken from a human donor who was the organ donor for an intestinal transplant. The V and J genes are TRBV7-9 and TRBJ1-2; D ambiguous. The sequences come from unstimulated CD4+ T cells sorted from spleen or lymph node cells, collected before transplant. CDR3 in amino acids: CASSLGSGYGYTF. The CDR3 nucleotides are TGTGCCAGCAGCTTAGGATCGGGATATGGCTACACCTTC.